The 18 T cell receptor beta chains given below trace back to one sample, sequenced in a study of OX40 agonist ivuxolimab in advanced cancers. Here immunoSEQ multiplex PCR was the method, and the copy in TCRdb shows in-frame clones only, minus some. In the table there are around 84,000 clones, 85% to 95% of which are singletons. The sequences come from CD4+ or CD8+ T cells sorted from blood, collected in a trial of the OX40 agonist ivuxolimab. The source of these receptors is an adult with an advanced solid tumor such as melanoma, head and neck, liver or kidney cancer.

The CDR3 region is CATSRDRGGGSPLHF. In nucleotides, the CDR3 is TGTGCCACCAGCAGAGATCGGGGGGGCGGCTCACCCCTCCACTTT. The chain is built from TRBV15 and TRBJ1-6, with D possibly being TRBD1 (6 bases). Germline lookup yields CDR1 LNHNV and CDR2 YYDKDF (reference sequence). CDR3 length: 15 residues. V was cut by 0 bases and J by 10 bases, with 13 bases left in between. The complete variable domain, with remaining parts taken from reference TRBV15 and TRBJ1-6, reads DAMVIQNPRYQVTQFGKPVTLSCSQTLNHNVMYWYQQKSSQAPKLLFHYYDKDFNNEADTPDNFQSRRPNTSFCFLDIRSPGLGDTAMYLCATSRDRGGGSPLHFGNGTRLTVT.

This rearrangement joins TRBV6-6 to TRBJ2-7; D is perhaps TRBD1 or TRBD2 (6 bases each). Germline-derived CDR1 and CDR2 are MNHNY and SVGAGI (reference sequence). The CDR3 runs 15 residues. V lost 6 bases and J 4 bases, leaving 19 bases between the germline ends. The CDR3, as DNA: TGTGCCAGCAGAGAGGGGGGTTATGAAGGTTACGAGCAGTACTTC. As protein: CASREGGYEGYEQYF.

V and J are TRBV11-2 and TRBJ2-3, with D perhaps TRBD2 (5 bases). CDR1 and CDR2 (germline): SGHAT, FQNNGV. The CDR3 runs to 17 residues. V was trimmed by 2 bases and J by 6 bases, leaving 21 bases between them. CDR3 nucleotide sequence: TGTGCCAGCAGCTTAAAATCCACTAGATTCTTGAGGGATACGCAGTATTTT. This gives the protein CASSLKSTRFLRDTQYF.

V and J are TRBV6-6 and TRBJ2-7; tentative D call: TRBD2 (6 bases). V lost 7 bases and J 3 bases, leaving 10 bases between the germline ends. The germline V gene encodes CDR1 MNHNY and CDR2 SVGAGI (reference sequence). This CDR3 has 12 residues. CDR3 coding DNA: TGTGCCAGCACGGGGACTCGCTACGAGCAGTACTTC. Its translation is CASTGTRYEQYF.

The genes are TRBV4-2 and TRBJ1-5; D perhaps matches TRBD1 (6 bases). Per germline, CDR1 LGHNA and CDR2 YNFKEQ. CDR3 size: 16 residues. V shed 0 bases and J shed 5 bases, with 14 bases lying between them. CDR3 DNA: TGTGCCAGCAGCCAAGAATCAGGGGATGAATATCAGCCCCAGCATTTT. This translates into CASSQESGDEYQPQHF.

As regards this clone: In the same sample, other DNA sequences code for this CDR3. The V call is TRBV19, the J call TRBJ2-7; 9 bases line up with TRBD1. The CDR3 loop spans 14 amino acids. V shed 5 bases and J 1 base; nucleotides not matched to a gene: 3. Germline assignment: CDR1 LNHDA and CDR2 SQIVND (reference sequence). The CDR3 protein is CASSPGTGSYEQYF. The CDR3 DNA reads TGTGCCAGTAGTCCCGGGACAGGGTCCTACGAGCAGTACTTC.

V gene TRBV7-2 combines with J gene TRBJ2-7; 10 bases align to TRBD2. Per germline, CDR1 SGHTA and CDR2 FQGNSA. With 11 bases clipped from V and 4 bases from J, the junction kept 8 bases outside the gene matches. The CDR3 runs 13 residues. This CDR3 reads CAASGGAVYEQYF. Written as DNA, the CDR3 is TGTGCCGCGAGCGGGGGGGCCGTTTACGAGCAGTACTTC.

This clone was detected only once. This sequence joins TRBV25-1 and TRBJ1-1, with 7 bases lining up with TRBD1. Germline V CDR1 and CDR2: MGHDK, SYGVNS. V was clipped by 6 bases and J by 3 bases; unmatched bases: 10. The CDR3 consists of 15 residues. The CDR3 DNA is TGTGCCAGCAGAGGGGGATCACAGGGGTACACTGAAGCTTTCTTT. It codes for CASRGGSQGYTEAFF.

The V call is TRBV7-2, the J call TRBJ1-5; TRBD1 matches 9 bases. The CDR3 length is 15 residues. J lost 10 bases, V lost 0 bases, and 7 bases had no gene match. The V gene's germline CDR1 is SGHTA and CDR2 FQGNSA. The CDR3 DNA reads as TGTGCCAGCAGCTTAGCGGGGACAGGGCTACTACCCCAGCATTTT. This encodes CASSLAGTGLLPQHF.

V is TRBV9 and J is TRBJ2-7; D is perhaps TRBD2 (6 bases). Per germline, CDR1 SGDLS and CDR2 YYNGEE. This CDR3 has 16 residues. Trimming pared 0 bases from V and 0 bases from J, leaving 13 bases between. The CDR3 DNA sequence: TGTGCCAGCAGCGTAGGATTGGGCGGGGCCTCCTACGAGCAGTACTTC. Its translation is CASSVGLGGASYEQYF.

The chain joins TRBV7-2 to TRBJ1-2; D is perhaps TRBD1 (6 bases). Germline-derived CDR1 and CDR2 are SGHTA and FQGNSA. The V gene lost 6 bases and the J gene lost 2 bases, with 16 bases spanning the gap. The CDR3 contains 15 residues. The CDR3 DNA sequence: TGTGCCAGCAGTAGGGGGACGGAGAGAAACTATGGCTACACCTTC. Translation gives CASSRGTERNYGYTF.

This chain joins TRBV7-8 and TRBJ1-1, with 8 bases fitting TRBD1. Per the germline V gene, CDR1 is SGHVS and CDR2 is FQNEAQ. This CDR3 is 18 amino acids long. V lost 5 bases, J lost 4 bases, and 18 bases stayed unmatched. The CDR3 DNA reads TGTGCCAGCAGCCGCACTCCAGGGGGCTCGGAATTAGTCACTGAAGCTTTCTTT. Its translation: CASSRTPGGSELVTEAFF.

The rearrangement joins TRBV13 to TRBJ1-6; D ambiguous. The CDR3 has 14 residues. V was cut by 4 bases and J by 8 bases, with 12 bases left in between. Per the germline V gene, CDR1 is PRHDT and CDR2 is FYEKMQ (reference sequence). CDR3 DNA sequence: TGTGCCAGCAGCTCCTTTACCAGTGATTCACCCCTCCACTTT. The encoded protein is CASSSFTSDSPLHF.

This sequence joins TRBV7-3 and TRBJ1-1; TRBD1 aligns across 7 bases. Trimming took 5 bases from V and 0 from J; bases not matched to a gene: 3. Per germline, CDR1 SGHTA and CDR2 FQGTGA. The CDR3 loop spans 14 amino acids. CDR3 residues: CASSRQGMNTEAFF. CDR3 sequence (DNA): TGTGCCAGCAGCCGACAGGGCATGAACACTGAAGCTTTCTTT.

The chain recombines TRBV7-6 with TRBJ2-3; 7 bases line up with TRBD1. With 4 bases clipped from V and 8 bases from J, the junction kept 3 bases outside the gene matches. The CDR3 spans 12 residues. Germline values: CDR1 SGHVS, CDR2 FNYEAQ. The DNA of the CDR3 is TGTGCCAGCAGCTACAGGGGTAGTACGCAGTATTTT. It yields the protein CASSYRGSTQYF. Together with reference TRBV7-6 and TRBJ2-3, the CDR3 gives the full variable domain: GAGVSQSPRYKVTKRGQDVALRCDPISGHVSLYWYRQALGQGPEFLTYFNYEAQQDKSGLPNDRFSAERPEGSISTLTIQRTEQRDSAMYRCASSYRGSTQYFGPGTRLTVL.

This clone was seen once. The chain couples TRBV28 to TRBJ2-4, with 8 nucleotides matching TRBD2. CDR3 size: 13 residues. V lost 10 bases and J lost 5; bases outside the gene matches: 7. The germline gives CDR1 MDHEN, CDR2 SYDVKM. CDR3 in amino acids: CATQRGPENIQYF. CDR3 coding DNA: TGTGCCACCCAGCGGGGGCCCGAAAACATTCAGTACTTC.

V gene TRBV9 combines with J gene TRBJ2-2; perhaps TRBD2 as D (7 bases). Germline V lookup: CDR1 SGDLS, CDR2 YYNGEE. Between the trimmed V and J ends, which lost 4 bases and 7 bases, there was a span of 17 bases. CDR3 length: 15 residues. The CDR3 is CASSPWWGGVGELFF. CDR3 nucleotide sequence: TGTGCCAGCAGCCCCTGGTGGGGGGGCGTCGGGGAGCTGTTTTTT. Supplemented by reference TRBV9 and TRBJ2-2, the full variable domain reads DSGVTQTPKHLITATGQRVTLRCSPRSGDLSVYWYQQSLDQGLQFLIQYYNGEERAKGNILERFSAQQFPDLHSELNLSSLELGDSALYFCASSPWWGGVGELFFGEGSRLTVL.

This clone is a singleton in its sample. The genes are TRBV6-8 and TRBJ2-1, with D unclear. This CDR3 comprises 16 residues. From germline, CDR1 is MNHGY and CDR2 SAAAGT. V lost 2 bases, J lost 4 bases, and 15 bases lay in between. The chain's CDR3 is CASSYVIRIHYNEQFF. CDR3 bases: TGTGCCAGCAGTTACGTAATCAGGATTCATTACAATGAGCAGTTCTTC.